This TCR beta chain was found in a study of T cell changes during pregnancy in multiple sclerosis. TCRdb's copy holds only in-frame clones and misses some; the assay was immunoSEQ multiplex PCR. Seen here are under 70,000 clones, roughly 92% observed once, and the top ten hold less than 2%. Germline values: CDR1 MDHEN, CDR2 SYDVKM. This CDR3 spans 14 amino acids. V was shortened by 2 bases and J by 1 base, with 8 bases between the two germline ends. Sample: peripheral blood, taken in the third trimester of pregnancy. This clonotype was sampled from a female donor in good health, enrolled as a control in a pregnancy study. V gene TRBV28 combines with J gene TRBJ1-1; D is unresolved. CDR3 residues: CASSLGPGNTEAFF. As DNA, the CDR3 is TGTGCCAGCAGTTTAGGGCCAGGGAACACTGAAGCTTTCTTT.